This T cell receptor beta chain is from a study of blood T cell repertoires in COVID-19. Study at large: Donors in the United States, Italy and Spain gave samples during acute or convalescent COVID-19.

CDR1 and CDR2 from the germline V gene are LGHDT and YNNKEL (reference sequence). This CDR3 has 13 amino acids. Trimming left V 2 bases short and J 1 base short, with 5 bases between. Produced via immunoSEQ multiplex PCR; TCRdb's table is partial and in-frame only. In the table there are 270,000 or so clones, around 90% of which are singletons. During active infection, Seattle patients enrolled and were then monitored through disease. This receptor was obtained from a woman in her fifties or sixties with COVID-19, enrolled during active disease. The sequencing sample was made of peripheral blood. This chain connects TRBV3-1 (or the pseudogene TRBV3-2) to TRBJ1-1; D gene unclear. The CDR3 DNA sequence: TGTGCCAGCAGCCAACGACAGAACACTGAAGCTTTCTTT. Translating it yields CASSQRQNTEAFF.